The clone carrying this T cell receptor beta chain was observed at least ten times. As yet, its antigen is unknown. The data derive from a study of molecular identifiers for immune sequencing clone quantification. Previously published methods and listed TCR primers were used for the bulk TCR libraries. TCRdb re-called the PCR reads through MiXCR, storing one row per CDR3 protein. The data contain more than 450,000 distinct CDR3 sequences, over 20% of them singletons. Study-wide results and limits: Sharing of a barcode by identical TCR molecules could cause highly expanded clone sizes to be underestimated.

Sorted inputs of 20,000 to 1,000,000 cells, with 10%, 30% or 50% RNA, yielded naive CD8 libraries. In the sort, naive CD8 T cells were defined as CD8+CD4-CCR7+CD45RA+. Germline CDR1 SEHNR, CDR2 FQNEAQ (reference sequence). The V gene end was trimmed by 11 bases and the J gene end by 7 bases; junction bases not matched to a gene: 3. The CDR3 covers 10 residues. The sequenced material came from naive CD8+ T cells from blood, with Jurkat cell RNA spiked in. Subset meaning: FACS-sorted CD8+CD4-CCR7+CD45RA+ naive T cells. The source of this sequence is a human donor in good health. Some libraries in this study had Jurkat cell RNA spiked in. V usage is TRBV7-9 and J usage is TRBJ2-7; the match to TRBD1 covers 9 bases. In DNA, the CDR3 is TGTGCCTCGGACAGGGGTGAGCAGTACTTC. This encodes CASDRGEQYF.